The 20 T cell receptor beta chains reported below all come from one sample, sequenced in a study of shared clonotypes between healthy human individuals. The repertoire was sequenced with immunoSEQ multiplex PCR; TCRdb's copy has only in-frame clones and lacks some. Of about 1 million clones listed, approximately 72% are singletons. Sequencing was performed on memory CD4+ T cells sorted from blood. Stated subset: CD45RA-negative fraction. These receptors were collected from a man aged 18 to 29 in good health.

The chain carries TRBV6-1 and TRBJ1-5; D call uncertain. Per germline, CDR1 MNHNS and CDR2 SASEGT. V was clipped by 6 bases and J by 5 bases, with 14 bases between them. The CDR3 runs 14 residues. Here the CDR3 DNA reads TGTGCCAGCAGCACCCGGGGAGGATATCAGCCCCAGCATTTT. Residues: CASSTRGGYQPQHF.

This clone came up many times. The chain joins TRBV29-1 to TRBJ2-7; unclear D gene. Trimming stripped 4 bases from V and 5 bases from J, with 15 bases between. The CDR3 runs 13 residues. Germline V CDR1 and CDR2: SQVTM, ANQGSEA. CDR3 residues: CSVVLGRPDEQYF. The CDR3 nucleotides read TGCAGCGTTGTTTTGGGTAGGCCTGACGAGCAGTACTTC.

A remark on this clone: The sample has other DNA sequences that encode this CDR3 too. This chain joins TRBV25-1 and TRBJ2-7; 11 bases align to TRBD1. The V gene end was trimmed by 7 bases and the J gene end by 7 bases; junction bases not matched to a gene: 9. Germline CDR1 reads MGHDK; CDR2 reads SYGVNS. This CDR3 has 14 amino acids. The CDR3 DNA reads TGTGCCAGCACCTCAGGACAGGGGGCGCGAGAGCAGTACTTC. Translating gives CASTSGQGAREQYF.

This chain uses TRBV5-4 with TRBJ2-6; D may be TRBD1 (6 bases). Germline-derived CDR1 and CDR2 are SGHNT and YYREEE (reference sequence). This CDR3 has 16 amino acids. The V end lost 0 bases, the J end lost 0 bases, and 7 bases lay between the germline ends. The CDR3 reads CASSLVGASGANVLTF. CDR3 bases: TGTGCCAGCAGCTTGGTGGGGGCCTCTGGGGCCAACGTCCTGACTTTC. The full variable domain, in which reference TRBV5-4 and TRBJ2-6 provide the parts outside the CDR3, is ETGVTQSPTHLIKTRGQQVTLRCSSQSGHNTVSWYQQALGQGPQFIFQYYREEENGRGNFPPRFSGLQFPNYSSELNVNALELDDSALYLCASSLVGASGANVLTFGAGSRLTVL.

This clone was counted a single time. The chain employs TRBV4-1 and TRBJ2-3; D not resolved. The V gene's germline CDR1 is MGHRA and CDR2 YSYEKL. Between the trimmed V and J ends, which lost 0 bases and 10 bases, there was a span of 8 bases. The CDR3 runs 12 residues. In DNA, the CDR3 is TGCGCCAGCAGCCAAGAGGGTGGAGCGCAGTATTTT. Protein sequence: CASSQEGGAQYF.

This clone was seen a few times. This sequence joins TRBV19 and TRBJ2-5; D unresolved. This CDR3 is 16 amino acids long. V gave up 2 bases and J gave up 2 bases, with 15 bases separating them. Per germline, CDR1 LNHDA and CDR2 SQIVND (reference sequence). In nucleotides, the CDR3 is TGTGCCAGTAGTATAAAGGAGCAACGGATACAAGAGACCCAGTACTTC. Its protein is CASSIKEQRIQETQYF.

The chain uses TRBV5-1 and TRBJ2-3, with 9 bases matching TRBD2. This CDR3 has 17 amino acids. The germline CDR1 and CDR2 sequences are SGHRS and YFSETQ. With V trimmed by 0 bases and J by 4 bases, 9 bases remained unmatched. DNA of the CDR3: TGCGCCAGCAGCTTGGGCTTTGGTCAGCGGGAGGCAGATACGCAGTATTTT. This codes for CASSLGFGQREADTQYF.

In this sample, this clone turned up a few times. The J gene is TRBJ1-2, the V gene TRBV30; 9 nucleotides agree with TRBD1. The CDR3 covers 12 residues. CDR1 GTSNPN and CDR2 SVGIG come from the germline V gene (reference sequence). After removal of 7 bases from V and 10 bases from J, the junction contained 10 bases not matched to a gene. The CDR3 coding sequence is TGTGCCTTGACCGGGACAGGGTTTTTCTACACCTTC. Protein: CALTGTGFFYTF.

This clone has more than one count but fewer than ten. The same CDR3 is also encoded by other DNA sequences in this sample. The CDR3, as DNA: TGCGCCAGCAGTGGTAGCTCTGGGGCCAACGTCCTGACTTTC. Its protein product is CASSGSSGANVLTF. This rearrangement joins TRBV10-2 to TRBJ2-6; D gene ambiguous. The CDR3 sequence is 14 residues long. Germline CDR1 reads WSHSY; CDR2 reads SAAADI. V was pared by 4 bases and J by 0 bases, with 4 bases between.

This chain joins TRBV7-2 and TRBJ1-1, with D possibly matching TRBD1 (5 bases). The germline CDR1 and CDR2 sequences are SGHTA and FQGNSA. Deletions cut 2 bases from V and 2 bases from J, with 12 bases between. This CDR3 is 15 amino acids long. CDR3 sequence: CASSLLVGANTEAFF. The CDR3 DNA follows: TGTGCCAGCAGCTTATTGGTAGGGGCAAACACTGAAGCTTTCTTT.

The chain has TRBV29-1 and TRBJ2-5; tentatively, D is TRBD2 (6 bases). V shed 3 bases and J shed 1 base, with 15 bases lying between them. The CDR3 loop spans 15 amino acids. Per the germline V gene, CDR1 is SQVTM and CDR2 is ANQGSEA. CDR3 amino acids: CSVEAHRTIQETQYF. CDR3 nucleotides: TGCAGCGTTGAGGCCCACAGGACTATCCAAGAGACCCAGTACTTC.

The V gene is TRBV6-1, the J gene TRBJ1-3, with 8 positions matching TRBD1. Trimming took 1 base from V and 2 from J; bases not matched to a gene: 4. There are 16 residues in the CDR3. The germline gives CDR1 MNHNS, CDR2 SASEGT. CDR3 in amino acids: CASSEGTGFAGNTIYF. CDR3 bases: TGTGCCAGCAGTGAAGGGACAGGGTTTGCTGGAAACACCATATATTTT.

The chain links TRBV29-1 to TRBJ2-3; D is perhaps TRBD2 (6 bases). The CDR3 extends over 14 amino acids. Germline V gene data show CDR1 as SQVTM and CDR2 as ANQGSEA. V was clipped by 4 bases and J by 4 bases, with 15 bases between them. Here the CDR3 DNA reads TGCAGCGTTGGGATGGGGGGAACTTCAGATACGCAGTATTTT. This translates into CSVGMGGTSDTQYF.

This clone was recorded a few times. This sample also contains other DNA sequences that code for the same CDR3. The rearrangement uses TRBV4-2 and TRBJ2-1; 14 nucleotides match TRBD2. V trimming: 1 base; J trimming: 0 bases; junction bases outside the gene matches: 2. Germline lookup yields CDR1 LGHNA and CDR2 YNFKEQ. This CDR3 is 18 amino acids long. CDR3 in amino acids: CASSQGTSGGSSYNEQFF. As DNA, the CDR3 is TGTGCCAGCAGCCAAGGGACTAGCGGGGGGAGCTCCTACAATGAGCAGTTCTTC.

This clone showed up just once. J is TRBJ2-2 and V is TRBV10-3, with TRBD1 matching 11 bases. CDR1 is ENHRY and CDR2 is SYGVKD in the germline V gene. V lost 3 bases and J lost 6; bases outside the gene matches: 3. CDR3 length: 15 residues. In DNA form, the CDR3 reads TGTGCCATCAGTGAAAGGACAGGGGGCCCCGGGGAGCTGTTTTTT. Its translation: CAISERTGGPGELFF.

The chain carries TRBV5-1 and TRBJ2-7, with D perhaps TRBD1 (6 bases). The germline V gene has CDR1 SGHRS and CDR2 YFSETQ. V was trimmed by 4 bases and J by 3 bases, leaving 14 bases between them. The CDR3 is 14 amino acids. The CDR3 loop is CASSQDSSNYEQYF. The CDR3 DNA follows: TGCGCCAGCAGCCAGGACAGCTCTAACTACGAGCAGTACTTC.

The chain couples TRBV10-1 to TRBJ2-2; D uncertain. Germline V CDR1 and CDR2: WNHNN, SYGVQD (reference sequence). Deletions cut 6 bases from V and 0 bases from J, with 8 bases between. The CDR3 has 14 amino acids. CDR3 sequence: CASRLEANTGELFF. CDR3 DNA sequence: TGCGCCAGCAGATTAGAAGCGAACACCGGGGAGCTGTTTTTT.

The V call is TRBV10-1, the J call TRBJ2-5; TRBD1 aligns across 11 bases. V was pared by 1 base and J by 4 bases, with 2 bases of the junction left unmatched. Germline loops: CDR1 WNHNN, CDR2 SYGVQD (reference sequence). CDR3 length equals 15 residues. This CDR3 reads CASSEWTGGLETQYF. CDR3 DNA sequence: TGCGCCAGCAGTGAGTGGACAGGGGGCCTAGAGACCCAGTACTTC.

The genes are TRBV5-8 and TRBJ2-7, with a tentative D call TRBD2 (6 bases). The V end lost 0 bases, the J end lost 7 bases, and 11 bases lay between the germline ends. CDR3 length equals 13 residues. The germline V gene encodes CDR1 SGHTS and CDR2 YDEGEE. CDR3 DNA sequence: TGTGCCAGCAGCTTGGTAAGGGGAGGAGAGCAGTACTTC. Amino acid sequence: CASSLVRGGEQYF.

This clone was seen only once. A single base is all that separates this from a far larger clone, so a read error is likely. This specimen includes other DNA sequences encoding the same CDR3. The gene calls are TRBV2 and TRBJ2-7; D is undetermined. Trimming pared 4 bases from V and 2 bases from J, leaving 3 bases between. This CDR3 contains 11 residues. Germline lookup yields CDR1 SNHLY and CDR2 FYNNEI. CDR3 DNA: TGTGCCAGCAGTGCCACCTACGAGCAGTACTTC. Protein sequence: CASSATYEQYF.